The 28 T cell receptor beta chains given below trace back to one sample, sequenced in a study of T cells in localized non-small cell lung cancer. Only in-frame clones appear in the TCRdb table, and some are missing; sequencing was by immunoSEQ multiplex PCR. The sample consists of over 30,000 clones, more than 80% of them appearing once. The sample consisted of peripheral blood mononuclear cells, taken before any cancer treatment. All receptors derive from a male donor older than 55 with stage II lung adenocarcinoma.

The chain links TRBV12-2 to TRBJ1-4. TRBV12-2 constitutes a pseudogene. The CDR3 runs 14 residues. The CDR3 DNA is TGTGCAAGTCGCTTGGGACGGTCTAATGAAAAACTGTTTTTT. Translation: CASRLGRSNEKLFF.

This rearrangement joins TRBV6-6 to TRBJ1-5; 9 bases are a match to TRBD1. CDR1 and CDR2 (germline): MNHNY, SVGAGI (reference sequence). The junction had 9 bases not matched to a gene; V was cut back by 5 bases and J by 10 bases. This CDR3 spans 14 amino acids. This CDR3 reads CASSPRTGVQPQHF. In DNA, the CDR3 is TGTGCCAGCAGTCCCCGGACAGGGGTCCAACCCCAGCATTTT.

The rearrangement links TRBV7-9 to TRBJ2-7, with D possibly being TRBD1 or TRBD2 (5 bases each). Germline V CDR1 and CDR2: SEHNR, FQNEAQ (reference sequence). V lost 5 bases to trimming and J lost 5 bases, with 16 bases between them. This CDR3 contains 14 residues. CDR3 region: CASSRQGLGDEQYF. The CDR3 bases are TGTGCCAGCAGCCGCCAGGGCCTGGGGGACGAGCAGTACTTC.

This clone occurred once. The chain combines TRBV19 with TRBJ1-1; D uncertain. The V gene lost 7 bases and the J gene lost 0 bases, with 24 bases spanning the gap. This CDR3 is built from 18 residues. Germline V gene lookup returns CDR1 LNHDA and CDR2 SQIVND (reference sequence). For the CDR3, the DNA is TGTGCCAGTACGTACGGAATGGGCGATCCGACTATGAACACTGAAGCTTTCTTT. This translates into CASTYGMGDPTMNTEAFF.

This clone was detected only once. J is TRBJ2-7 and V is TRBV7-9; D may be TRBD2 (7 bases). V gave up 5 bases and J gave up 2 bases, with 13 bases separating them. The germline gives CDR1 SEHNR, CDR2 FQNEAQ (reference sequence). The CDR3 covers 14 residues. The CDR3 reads CASSARGGTYEQYF. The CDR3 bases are TGTGCCAGCAGCGCAAGGGGGGGAACCTACGAGCAGTACTTC.

This CDR3 reads CATSRVGTGNSNTGELFF. CDR3 coding DNA: TGTGCCACCAGCAGAGTTGGGACAGGGAATTCCAACACCGGGGAGCTGTTTTTT. V gene TRBV15 combines with J gene TRBJ2-2, with 9 bases fitting TRBD1. V was clipped by 1 base and J by 2 bases; unmatched bases: 8. Looked up from germline, CDR1 is LNHNV and CDR2 is YYDKDF (reference sequence). CDR3 length: 18 amino acids.

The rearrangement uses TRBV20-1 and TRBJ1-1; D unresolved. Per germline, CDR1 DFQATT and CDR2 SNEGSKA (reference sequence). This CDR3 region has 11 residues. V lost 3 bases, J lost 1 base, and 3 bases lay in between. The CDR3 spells CSASRNTEAFF. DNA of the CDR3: TGCAGTGCTAGTAGGAACACTGAAGCTTTCTTT.

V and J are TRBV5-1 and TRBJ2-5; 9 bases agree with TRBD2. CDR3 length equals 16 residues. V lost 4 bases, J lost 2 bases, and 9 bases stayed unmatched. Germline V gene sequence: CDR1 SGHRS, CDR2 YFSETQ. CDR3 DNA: TGCGCCAGCAGCCTATGGACTAGCGCCCCACAAGAGACCCAGTACTTC. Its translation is CASSLWTSAPQETQYF. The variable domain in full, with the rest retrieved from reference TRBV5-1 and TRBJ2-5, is KAGVTQTPRYLIKTRGQQVTLSCSPISGHRSVSWYQQTPGQGLQFLFEYFSETQRNKGNFPGRFSGRQFSNSRSEMNVSTLELGDSALYLCASSLWTSAPQETQYFGPGTRLLVL.

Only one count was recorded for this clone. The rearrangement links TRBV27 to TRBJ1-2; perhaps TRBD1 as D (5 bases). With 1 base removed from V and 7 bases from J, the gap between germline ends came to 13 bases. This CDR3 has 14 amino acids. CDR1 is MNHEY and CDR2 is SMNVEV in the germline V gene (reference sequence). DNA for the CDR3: TGTGCCAGCAGTTTATTCGGGGGGGTGAGTGGCTACACCTTC. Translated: CASSLFGGVSGYTF.

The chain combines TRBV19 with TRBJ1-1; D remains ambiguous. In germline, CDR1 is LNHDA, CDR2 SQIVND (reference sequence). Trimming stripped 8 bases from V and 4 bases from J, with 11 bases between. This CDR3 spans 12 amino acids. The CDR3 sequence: CASRRSTTEAFF. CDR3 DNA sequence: TGTGCCAGTCGTCGCAGTACCACTGAAGCTTTCTTT.

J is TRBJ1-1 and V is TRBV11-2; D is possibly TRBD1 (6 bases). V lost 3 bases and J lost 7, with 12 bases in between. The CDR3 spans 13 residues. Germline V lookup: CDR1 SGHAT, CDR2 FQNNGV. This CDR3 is CASSFSARGEAFF. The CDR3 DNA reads TGTGCCAGCAGCTTTAGCGCCAGGGGTGAAGCTTTCTTT.

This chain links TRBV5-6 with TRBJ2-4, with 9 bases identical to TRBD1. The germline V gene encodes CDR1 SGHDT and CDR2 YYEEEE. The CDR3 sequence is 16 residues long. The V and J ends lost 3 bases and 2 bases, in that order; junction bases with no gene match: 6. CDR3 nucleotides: TGTGCCAGCAGCTGGGGGGACAGGGAGACCAAAAACATTCAGTACTTC. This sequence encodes CASSWGDRETKNIQYF.

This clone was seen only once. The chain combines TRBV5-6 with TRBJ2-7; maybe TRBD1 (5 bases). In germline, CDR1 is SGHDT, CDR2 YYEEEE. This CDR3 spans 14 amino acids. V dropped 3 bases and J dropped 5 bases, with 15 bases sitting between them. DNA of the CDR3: TGTGCCAGCAGCTCAGGGTTAAGGTTGGACGAGCAGTACTTC. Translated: CASSSGLRLDEQYF.

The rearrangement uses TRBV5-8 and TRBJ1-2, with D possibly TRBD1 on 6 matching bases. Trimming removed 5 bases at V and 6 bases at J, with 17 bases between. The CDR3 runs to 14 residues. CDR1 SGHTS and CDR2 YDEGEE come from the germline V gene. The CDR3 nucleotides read TGTGCCAGCAGACCCCGAGGGACAAATCATGGCTACACCTTC. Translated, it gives CASRPRGTNHGYTF.

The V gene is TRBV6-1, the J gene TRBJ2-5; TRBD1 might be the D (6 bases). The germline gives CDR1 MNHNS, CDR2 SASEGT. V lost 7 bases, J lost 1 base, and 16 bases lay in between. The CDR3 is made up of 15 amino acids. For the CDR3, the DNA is TGTGCCAGCAACGAAGTACAGGGCCTCCAAGAGACCCAGTACTTC. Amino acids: CASNEVQGLQETQYF.

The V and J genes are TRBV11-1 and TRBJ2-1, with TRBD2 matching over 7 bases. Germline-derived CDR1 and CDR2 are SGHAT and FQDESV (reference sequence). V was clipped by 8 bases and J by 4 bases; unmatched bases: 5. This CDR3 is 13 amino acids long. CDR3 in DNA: TGTGCCAGCCGGGACTACCGGTACAATGAGCAGTTCTTC. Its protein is CASRDYRYNEQFF. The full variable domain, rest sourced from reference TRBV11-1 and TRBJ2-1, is EAEVAQSPRYKITEKSQAVAFWCDPISGHATLYWYRQILGQGPELLVQFQDESVVDDSQLPKDRFSAERLKGVDSTLKIQPAELGDSAMYLCASRDYRYNEQFFGPGTRLTVL.

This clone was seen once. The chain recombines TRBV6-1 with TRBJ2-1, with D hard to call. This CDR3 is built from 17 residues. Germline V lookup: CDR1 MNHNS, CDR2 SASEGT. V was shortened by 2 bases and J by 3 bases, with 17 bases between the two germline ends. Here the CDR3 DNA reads TGTGCCAGCAGTGAACTTAACGGGCCCCTCAACTACAATGAGCAGTTCTTC. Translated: CASSELNGPLNYNEQFF.

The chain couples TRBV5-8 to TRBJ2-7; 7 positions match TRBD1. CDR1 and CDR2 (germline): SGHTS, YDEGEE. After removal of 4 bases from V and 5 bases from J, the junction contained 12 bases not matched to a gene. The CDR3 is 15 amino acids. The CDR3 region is CASSTPGQPQDEQYF. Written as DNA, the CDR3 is TGTGCCAGCAGCACCCCGGGACAGCCTCAAGACGAGCAGTACTTC.

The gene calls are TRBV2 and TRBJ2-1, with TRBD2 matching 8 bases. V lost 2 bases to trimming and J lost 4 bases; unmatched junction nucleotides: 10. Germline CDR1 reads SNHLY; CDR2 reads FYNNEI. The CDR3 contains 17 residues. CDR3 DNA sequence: TGTGCCAGCAGTGAATCGGGGGGGCTGCGAGGATACAATGAGCAGTTCTTC. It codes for CASSESGGLRGYNEQFF.

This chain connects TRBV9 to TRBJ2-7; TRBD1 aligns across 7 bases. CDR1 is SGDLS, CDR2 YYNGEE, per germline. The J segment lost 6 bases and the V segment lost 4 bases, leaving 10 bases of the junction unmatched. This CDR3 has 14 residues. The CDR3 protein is CASSLRQGGGEQYF. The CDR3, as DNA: TGTGCCAGCAGCTTAAGACAGGGTGGAGGCGAGCAGTACTTC.

The chain's CDR3 is CACETGETSYNSPLHF. The CDR3 DNA follows: TGTGCCTGCGAGACAGGGGAGACCTCCTATAATTCACCCCTCCACTTT. This chain uses TRBV30 with TRBJ1-6; 8 bases agree with TRBD1. This CDR3 spans 16 amino acids. The germline gives CDR1 GTSNPN, CDR2 SVGIG (reference sequence). J was trimmed by 0 bases and V by 6 bases; bases with no gene match: 7.

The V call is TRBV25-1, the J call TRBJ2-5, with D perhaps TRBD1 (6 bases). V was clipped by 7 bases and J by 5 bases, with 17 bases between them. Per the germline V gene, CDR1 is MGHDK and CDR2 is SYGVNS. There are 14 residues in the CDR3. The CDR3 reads CASTAGARLETQYF. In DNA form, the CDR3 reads TGTGCCAGCACGGCAGGGGCACGGTTGGAGACCCAGTACTTC.

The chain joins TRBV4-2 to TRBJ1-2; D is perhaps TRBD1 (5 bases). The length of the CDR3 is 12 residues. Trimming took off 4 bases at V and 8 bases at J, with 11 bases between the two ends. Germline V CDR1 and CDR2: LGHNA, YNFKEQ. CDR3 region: CASSPTPGGYTF. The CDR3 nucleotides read TGTGCCAGCAGCCCTACCCCAGGGGGCTACACCTTC.

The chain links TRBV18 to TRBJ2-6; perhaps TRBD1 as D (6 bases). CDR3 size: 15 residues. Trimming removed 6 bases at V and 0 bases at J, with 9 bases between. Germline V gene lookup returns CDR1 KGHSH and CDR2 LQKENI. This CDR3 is CASSSGVSGANVLTF. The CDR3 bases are TGTGCCAGCTCGTCAGGGGTCTCTGGGGCCAACGTCCTGACTTTC.

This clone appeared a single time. This CDR3 reads CASSYYDYGYTF. DNA of the CDR3: TGTGCCAGCAGCTATTATGACTATGGCTACACCTTC. The chain couples TRBV5-4 to TRBJ1-2; no firm D call. The CDR3 covers 12 residues. V gave up 3 bases and J gave up 3 bases, with 6 bases separating them. From germline, CDR1 is SGHNT and CDR2 YYREEE (reference sequence).

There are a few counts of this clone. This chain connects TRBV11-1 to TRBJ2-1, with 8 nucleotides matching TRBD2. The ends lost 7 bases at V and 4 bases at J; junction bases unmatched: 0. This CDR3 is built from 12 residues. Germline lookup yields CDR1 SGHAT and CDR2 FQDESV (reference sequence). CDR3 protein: CASTSGYNEQFF. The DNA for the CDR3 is TGTGCCAGCACTAGCGGGTACAATGAGCAGTTCTTC.

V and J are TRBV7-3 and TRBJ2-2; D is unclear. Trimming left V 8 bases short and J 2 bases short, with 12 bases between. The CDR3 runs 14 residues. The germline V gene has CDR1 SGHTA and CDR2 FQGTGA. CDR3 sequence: CASGDAANTGELFF. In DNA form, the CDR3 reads TGTGCCAGCGGAGACGCGGCAAACACCGGGGAGCTGTTTTTT.

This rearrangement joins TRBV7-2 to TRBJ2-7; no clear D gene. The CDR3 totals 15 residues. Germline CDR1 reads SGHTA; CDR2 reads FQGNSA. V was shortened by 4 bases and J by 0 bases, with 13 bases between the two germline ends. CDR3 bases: TGTGCCAGCAGCTGGGCTACTGGCAGCTCCTACGAGCAGTACTTC. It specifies CASSWATGSSYEQYF.